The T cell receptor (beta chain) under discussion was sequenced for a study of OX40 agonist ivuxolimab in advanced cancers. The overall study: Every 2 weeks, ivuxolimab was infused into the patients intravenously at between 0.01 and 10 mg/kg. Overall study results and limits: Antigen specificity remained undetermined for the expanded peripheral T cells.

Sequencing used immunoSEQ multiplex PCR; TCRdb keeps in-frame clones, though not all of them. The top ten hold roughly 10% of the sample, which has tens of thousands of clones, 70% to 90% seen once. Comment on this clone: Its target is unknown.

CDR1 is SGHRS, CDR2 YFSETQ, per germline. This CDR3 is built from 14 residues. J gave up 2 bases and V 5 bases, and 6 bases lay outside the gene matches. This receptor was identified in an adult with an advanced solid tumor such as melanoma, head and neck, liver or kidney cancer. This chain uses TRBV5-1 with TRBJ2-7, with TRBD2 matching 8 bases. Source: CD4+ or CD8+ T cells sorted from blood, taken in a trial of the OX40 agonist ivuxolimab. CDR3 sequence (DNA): TGCGCCAGCAGTGGGGTTAGCGGGACCTACGAGCAGTACTTC. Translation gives CASSGVSGTYEQYF.